This T cell receptor (beta chain) is from a study of shared clonotypes between healthy human individuals. Study details: The composition of the donors was two women and three men aged 18 to 49.

Study outcomes and limitations: Blood was the sole source, and tissue repertoires probably differ.

Study donors comprised healthy, HIV-negative adults devoid of recent acute infection or vaccination. A split of CD4+ cells into CD45RA+ naive and CD45RA-negative memory subsets was performed. Germline V gives CDR1 MDHEN, CDR2 SYDVKM. The CDR3 runs 14 residues. Trimming left V 4 bases short and J 6 bases short, with 16 bases between. Sequenced by immunoSEQ multiplex PCR; TCRdb stores in-frame clones only, minus some. The sample includes about 1,500,000 clones, around 97% of them seen just once. Of note for this clone: Its specificity is unknown.

The specimen sequenced was naive CD4+ T cells sorted from blood. Indicated subset: CD45RA+ positively selected. The chain uses TRBV28 and TRBJ2-7, with D perhaps TRBD1 (5 bases). This TCR was recovered from a young man in good health. The CDR3: CASSYSRASIEQYF. CDR3 nucleotide sequence: TGTGCCAGCAGTTATAGCAGGGCTTCGATCGAGCAGTACTTC. Variable domain in full (rest from reference TRBV28 and TRBJ2-7): DVKVTQSSRYLVKRTGEKVFLECVQDMDHENMFWYRQDPGLGLRLIYFSYDVKMKEKGDIPEGYSVSREKKERFSLILESASTNQTSMYLCASSYSRASIEQYFGPGTRLTVT.